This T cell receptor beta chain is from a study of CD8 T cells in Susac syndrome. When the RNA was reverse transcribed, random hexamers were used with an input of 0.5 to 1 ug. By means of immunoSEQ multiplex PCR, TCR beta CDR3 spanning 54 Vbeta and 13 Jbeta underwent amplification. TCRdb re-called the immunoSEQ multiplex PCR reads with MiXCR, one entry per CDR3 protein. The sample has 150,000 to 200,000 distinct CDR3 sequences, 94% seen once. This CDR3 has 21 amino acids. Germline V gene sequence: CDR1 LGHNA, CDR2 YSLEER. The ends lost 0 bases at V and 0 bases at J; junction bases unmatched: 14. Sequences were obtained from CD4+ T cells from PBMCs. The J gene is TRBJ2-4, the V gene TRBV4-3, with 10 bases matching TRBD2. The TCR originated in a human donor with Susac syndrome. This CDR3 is CASSQDLERGGPRPAKNIQYF. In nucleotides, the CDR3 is TGCGCCAGCAGCCAAGATCTGGAGCGGGGGGGCCCCCGGCCAGCCAAAAACATTCAGTACTTC.